The 12 T cell receptor beta chains presented below share a single source sample, sequenced in a study of chemoradiotherapy in HPV16-positive cancers. Clones were sequenced by immunoSEQ multiplex PCR, and TCRdb holds only the in-frame ones, with some missing. In the table there are about 22,000 clones, 73% of which are singletons. Collection took place from a patient who underwent chemoradiotherapy. The receptor set was obtained from a human donor with HPV-associated anogenital cancer.

The chain joins TRBV6-5 to TRBJ1-4; unclear D gene. Germline V CDR1 and CDR2: MNHEY, SVGAGI. V was trimmed by 0 bases and J by 7 bases, leaving 9 bases between them. CDR3 size: 14 residues. The CDR3 sequence: CASSYSNGGEKLFF. Written as DNA, the CDR3 is TGTGCCAGCAGTTACTCGAATGGAGGTGAAAAACTGTTTTTT.

The rearrangement uses TRBV28 and TRBJ1-4, with TRBD1 matching 7 bases. Germline CDR1 is MDHEN and CDR2 is SYDVKM. The CDR3 is made up of 15 amino acids. The V segment lost 6 bases and the J segment 7 bases; nucleotides outside the gene matches: 11. CDR3 bases: TGTGCCAGCAGCGTCCACAGGGGAGGAGGTGAAAAACTGTTTTTT. It codes for CASSVHRGGGEKLFF.

The rearrangement links TRBV28 to TRBJ1-1; no reliable D call. V shed 7 bases and J shed 8 bases, with 20 bases lying between them. This CDR3 is 14 amino acids long. Per germline, CDR1 MDHEN and CDR2 SYDVKM. Here the CDR3 reads CASTIPGSLLEAFF. CDR3 DNA sequence: TGTGCCAGCACCATACCGGGCAGCCTGTTGGAAGCTTTCTTT.

The chain recombines TRBV5-4 with TRBJ2-7; 8 nucleotides agree with TRBD2. The CDR3 runs 17 residues. After removal of 4 bases from V and 4 bases from J, the junction contained 16 bases not matched to a gene. Germline CDR1 and CDR2: SGHNT and YYREEE (reference sequence). The CDR3 reads CASSAEGGAGEGYEQYF. The CDR3 region has the DNA TGTGCCAGCAGCGCCGAGGGAGGAGCGGGAGAGGGGTACGAGCAGTACTTC.

The gene calls are TRBV15 and TRBJ2-3; 7 bases line up with TRBD1. Trimming at V came to 3 bases and at J to 7 bases, leaving 13 bases not matched to a gene. Per the germline V gene, CDR1 is LNHNV and CDR2 is YYDKDF (reference sequence). The CDR3 has 16 residues. CDR3 amino acids: CATSRNSGQRLHTQYF. Here the CDR3 DNA reads TGTGCCACCAGCAGGAATTCGGGACAGCGACTGCATACGCAGTATTTT.

The chain recombines TRBV12-5 with TRBJ2-7; no clear D. The germline V gene has CDR1 LGHNT and CDR2 FRNRAP. This CDR3 has 11 amino acids. V was pared by 0 bases and J by 6 bases, with 3 bases between. The CDR3, as DNA: TGTGCTAGTGGTTTGGTACTCGAGCAGTACTTC. This encodes CASGLVLEQYF.

The table lists this clone with a few counts. This chain connects TRBV19 to TRBJ1-2, with 7 bases lining up with TRBD1. Germline CDR1 is LNHDA and CDR2 is SQIVND (reference sequence). V was clipped by 5 bases and J by 6 bases; unmatched bases: 15. CDR3 length: 16 residues. This CDR3 reads CASSSKGAMRSNGYTF. The DNA of the CDR3 is TGTGCCAGTAGTTCAAAGGGGGCTATGAGATCAAATGGCTACACCTTC.

This chain connects TRBV7-2 to TRBJ1-6; D is unclear. Germline V gene sequence: CDR1 SGHTA, CDR2 FQGNSA. The CDR3 has 13 amino acids. V lost 5 bases and J lost 7, with 9 bases in between. The CDR3 spells CASSTRPNSPLHF. CDR3 in DNA: TGTGCCAGCAGCACAAGACCAAATTCACCCCTCCACTTT.

The rearrangement joins TRBV9 to TRBJ1-1, with TRBD1 identical over 8 bases. The germline CDR1 and CDR2 sequences are SGDLS and YYNGEE. The CDR3 extends over 14 amino acids. Trimming at V came to 3 bases and at J to 4 bases, leaving 5 bases not matched to a gene. Written as DNA, the CDR3 is TGTGCCAGCAGCGCCAGGGGGCGAAGCACTGAAGCTTTCTTT. Its translation is CASSARGRSTEAFF.

The CDR3 DNA sequence: TGTGCCAGCAGTGATGTAGCGGGGGACTCAGATACGCAGTATTTT. It translates to CASSDVAGDSDTQYF. The chain joins TRBV6-4 to TRBJ2-3; 9 bases align to TRBD2. The germline V gene has CDR1 MRHNA and CDR2 SNTAGT. The CDR3 covers 15 residues. The junction had 5 bases not matched to a gene; V was cut back by 3 bases and J by 4 bases.

V is TRBV28 and J is TRBJ2-2; the D is unclear. Trimming shortened V by 8 bases and J by 4 bases, and 8 bases separated the two germline ends. This CDR3 is built from 12 residues. Germline assignment: CDR1 MDHEN and CDR2 SYDVKM. The CDR3 reads CASQWSTGELFF. The CDR3 DNA follows: TGTGCCAGCCAGTGGTCCACCGGGGAGCTGTTTTTT.

The chain links TRBV4-2 to TRBJ2-7, with 10 nucleotides matching TRBD2. Germline values: CDR1 LGHNA, CDR2 YNFKEQ. The CDR3 length is 19 residues. Unmatched junction bases numbered 16, after V lost 4 bases and J lost 1 base. The CDR3 DNA reads TGTGCCAGCAGCCCAGAAAGGGGAGCGGGAGGGCTTTTTTCCTACGAGCAGTACTTC. Its protein product is CASSPERGAGGLFSYEQYF.